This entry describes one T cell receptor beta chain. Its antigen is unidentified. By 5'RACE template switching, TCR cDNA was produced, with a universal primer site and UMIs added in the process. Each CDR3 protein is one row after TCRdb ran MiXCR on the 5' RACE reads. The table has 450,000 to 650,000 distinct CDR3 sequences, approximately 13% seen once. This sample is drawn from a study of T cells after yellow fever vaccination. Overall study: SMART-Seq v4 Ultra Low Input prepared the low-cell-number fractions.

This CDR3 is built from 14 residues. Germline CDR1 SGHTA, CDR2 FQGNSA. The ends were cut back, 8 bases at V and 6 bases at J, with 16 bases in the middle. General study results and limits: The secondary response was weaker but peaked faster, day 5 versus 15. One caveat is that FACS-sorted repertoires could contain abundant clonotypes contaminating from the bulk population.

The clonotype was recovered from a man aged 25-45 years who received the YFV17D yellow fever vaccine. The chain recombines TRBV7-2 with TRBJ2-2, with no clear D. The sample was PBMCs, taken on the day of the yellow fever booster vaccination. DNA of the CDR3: TGTGCCAGCCAAATTCATGGGATCTCCGGGGAGCTGTTTTTT. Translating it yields CASQIHGISGELFF.